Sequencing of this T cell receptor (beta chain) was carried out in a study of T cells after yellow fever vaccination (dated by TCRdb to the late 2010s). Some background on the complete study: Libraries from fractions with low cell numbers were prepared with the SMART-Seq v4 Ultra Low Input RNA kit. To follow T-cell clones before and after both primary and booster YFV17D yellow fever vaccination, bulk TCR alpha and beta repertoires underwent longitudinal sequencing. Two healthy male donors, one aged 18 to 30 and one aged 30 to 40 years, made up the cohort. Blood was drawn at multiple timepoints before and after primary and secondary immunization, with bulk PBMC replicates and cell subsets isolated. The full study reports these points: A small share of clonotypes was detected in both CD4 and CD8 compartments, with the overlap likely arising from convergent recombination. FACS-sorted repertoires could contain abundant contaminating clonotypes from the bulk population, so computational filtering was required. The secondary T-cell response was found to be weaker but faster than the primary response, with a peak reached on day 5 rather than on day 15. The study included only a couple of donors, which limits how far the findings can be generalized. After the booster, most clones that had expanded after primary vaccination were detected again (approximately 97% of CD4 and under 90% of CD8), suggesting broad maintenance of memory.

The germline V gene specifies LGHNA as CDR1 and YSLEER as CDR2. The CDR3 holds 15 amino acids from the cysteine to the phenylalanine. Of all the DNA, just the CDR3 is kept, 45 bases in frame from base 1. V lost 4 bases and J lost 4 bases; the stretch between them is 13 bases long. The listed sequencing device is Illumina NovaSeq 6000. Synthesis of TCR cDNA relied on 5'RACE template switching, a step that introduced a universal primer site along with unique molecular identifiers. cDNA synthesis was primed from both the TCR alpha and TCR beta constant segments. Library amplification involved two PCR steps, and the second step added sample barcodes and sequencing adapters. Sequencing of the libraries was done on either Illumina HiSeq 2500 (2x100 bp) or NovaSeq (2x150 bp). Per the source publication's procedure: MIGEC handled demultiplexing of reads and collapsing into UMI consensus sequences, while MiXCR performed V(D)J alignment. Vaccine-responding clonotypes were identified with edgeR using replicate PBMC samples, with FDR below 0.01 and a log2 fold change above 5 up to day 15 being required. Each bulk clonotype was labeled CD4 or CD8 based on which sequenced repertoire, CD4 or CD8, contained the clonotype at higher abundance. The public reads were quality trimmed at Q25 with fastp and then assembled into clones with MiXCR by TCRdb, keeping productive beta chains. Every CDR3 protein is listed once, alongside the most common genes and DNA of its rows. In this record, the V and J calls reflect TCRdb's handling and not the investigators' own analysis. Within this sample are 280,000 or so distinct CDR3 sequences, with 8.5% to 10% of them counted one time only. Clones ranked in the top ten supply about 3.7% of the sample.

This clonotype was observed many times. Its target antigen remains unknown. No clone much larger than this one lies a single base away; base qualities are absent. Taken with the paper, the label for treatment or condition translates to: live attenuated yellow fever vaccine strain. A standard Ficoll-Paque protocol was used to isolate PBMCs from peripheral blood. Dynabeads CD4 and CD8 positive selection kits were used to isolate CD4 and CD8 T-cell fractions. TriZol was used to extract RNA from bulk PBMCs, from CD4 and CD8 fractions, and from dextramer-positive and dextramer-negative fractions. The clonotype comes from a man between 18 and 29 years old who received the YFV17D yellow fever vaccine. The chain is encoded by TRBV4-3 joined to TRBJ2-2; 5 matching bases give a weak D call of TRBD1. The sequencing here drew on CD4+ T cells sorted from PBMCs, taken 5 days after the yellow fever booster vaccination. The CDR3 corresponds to CASSPQGDRTGELFF. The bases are TGCGCCAGCAGCCCCCAGGGCGACCGCACCGGGGAGCTGTTTTTT.